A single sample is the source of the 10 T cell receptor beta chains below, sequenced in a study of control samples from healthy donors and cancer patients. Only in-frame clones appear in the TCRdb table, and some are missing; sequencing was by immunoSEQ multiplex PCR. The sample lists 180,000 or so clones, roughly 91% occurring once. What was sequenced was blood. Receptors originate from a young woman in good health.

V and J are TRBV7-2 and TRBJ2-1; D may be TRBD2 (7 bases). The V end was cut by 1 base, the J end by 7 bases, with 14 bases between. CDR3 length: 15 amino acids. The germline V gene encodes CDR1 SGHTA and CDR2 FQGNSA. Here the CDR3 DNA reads TGTGCCAGCAGCTTAGGGGGGGGCCGGGGGAATGAGCAGTTCTTC. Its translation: CASSLGGGRGNEQFF.

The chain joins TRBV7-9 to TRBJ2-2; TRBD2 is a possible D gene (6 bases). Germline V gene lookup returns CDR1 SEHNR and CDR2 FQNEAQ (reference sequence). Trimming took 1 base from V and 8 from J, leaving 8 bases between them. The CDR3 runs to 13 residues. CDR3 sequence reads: CASSLERAGELFF. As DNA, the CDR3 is TGTGCCAGCAGCTTAGAGCGGGCAGGGGAGCTGTTTTTT.

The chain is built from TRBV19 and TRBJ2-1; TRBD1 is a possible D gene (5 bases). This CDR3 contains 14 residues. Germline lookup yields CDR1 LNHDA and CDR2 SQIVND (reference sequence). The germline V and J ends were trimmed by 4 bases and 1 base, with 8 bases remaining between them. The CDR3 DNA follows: TGTGCCAGTAGTACCACAGGATCCTACAATGAGCAGTTCTTC. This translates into CASSTTGSYNEQFF.

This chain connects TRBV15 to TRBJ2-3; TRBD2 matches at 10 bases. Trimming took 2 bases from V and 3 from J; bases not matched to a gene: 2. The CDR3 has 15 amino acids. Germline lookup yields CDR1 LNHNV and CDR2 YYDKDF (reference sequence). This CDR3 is CATSRLAGATDTQYF. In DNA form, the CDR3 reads TGTGCCACCAGCAGACTAGCGGGGGCGACAGATACGCAGTATTTT.

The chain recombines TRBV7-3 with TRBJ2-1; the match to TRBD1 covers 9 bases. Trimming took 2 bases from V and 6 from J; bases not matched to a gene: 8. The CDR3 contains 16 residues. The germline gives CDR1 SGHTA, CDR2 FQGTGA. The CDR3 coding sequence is TGTGCCAGCAGCTTAGAGTGGACAGGGGTGGGCAATGAGCAGTTCTTC. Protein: CASSLEWTGVGNEQFF.

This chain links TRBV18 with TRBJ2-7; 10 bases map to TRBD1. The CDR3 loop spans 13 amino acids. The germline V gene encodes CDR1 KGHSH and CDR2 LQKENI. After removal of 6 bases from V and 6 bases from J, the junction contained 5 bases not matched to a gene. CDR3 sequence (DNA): TGTGCCAGCTCCGGACAGGGGGGCGGCGAGCAGTACTTC. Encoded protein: CASSGQGGGEQYF.

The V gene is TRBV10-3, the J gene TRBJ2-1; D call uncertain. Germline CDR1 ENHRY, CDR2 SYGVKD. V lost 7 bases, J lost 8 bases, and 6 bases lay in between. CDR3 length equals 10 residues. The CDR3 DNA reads TGTGCCATCATGGGCGATGAGCAGTTCTTC. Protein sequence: CAIMGDEQFF.

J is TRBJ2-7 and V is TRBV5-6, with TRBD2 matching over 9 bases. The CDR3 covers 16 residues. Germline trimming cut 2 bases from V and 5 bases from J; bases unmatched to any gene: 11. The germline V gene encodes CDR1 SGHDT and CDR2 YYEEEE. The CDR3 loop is CASSFRAGGGPHEQYF. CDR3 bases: TGTGCCAGCAGCTTTCGCGCGGGGGGGGGCCCCCACGAGCAGTACTTC.

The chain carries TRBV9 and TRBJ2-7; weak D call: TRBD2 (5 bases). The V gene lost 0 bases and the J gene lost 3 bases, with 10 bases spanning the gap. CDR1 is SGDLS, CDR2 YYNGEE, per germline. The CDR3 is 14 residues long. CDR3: CASSVGTLDYEQYF. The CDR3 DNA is TGTGCCAGCAGCGTAGGGACTTTGGACTACGAGCAGTACTTC.

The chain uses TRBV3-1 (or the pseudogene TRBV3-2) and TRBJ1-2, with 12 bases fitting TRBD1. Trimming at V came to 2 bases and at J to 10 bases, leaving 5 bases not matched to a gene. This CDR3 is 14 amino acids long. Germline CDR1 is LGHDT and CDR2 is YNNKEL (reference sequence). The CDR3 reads CASSQRDRGRDYTF. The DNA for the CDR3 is TGTGCCAGCAGCCAAAGGGACAGGGGGCGAGACTACACCTTC.